This T cell receptor beta chain was found in a study of Graves' ophthalmopathy and Graves' hyperthyroidism. Whole-study context: Pretreatment peripheral blood was obtained at initial diagnosis. Study results and caveats: Classification of ophthalmopathy versus stable hyperthyroidism by a 13-signature model yielded around 90% sensitivity and around 81% specificity. The model predicted ophthalmopathy progression with roughly 70% sensitivity and less than 85% specificity.

V was pared by 6 bases and J by 8 bases, with 16 bases between. Per germline, CDR1 MNHEY and CDR2 SVGAGI. The CDR3 runs to 13 residues. Amplification of the TCR beta CDR3 regions used RNA transcripts (as template). First-round RT-PCR with HTBI primers preceded a second-round multiplex PCR. TCRdb analysed the multiplex PCR reads with MiXCR anew, one entry per CDR3 protein. The repertoire holds about 400,000 distinct CDR3 sequences, with around 16% as singletons. This clonotype occurred many times. Its antigen is not identified. The PBMCs were taken from roughly 10 ml of fresh peripheral blood. The V call is TRBV6-5, the J call TRBJ1-2; D is undetermined. The receptor's source is a woman aged 18 to 35 with Graves' ophthalmopathy. Sequences were obtained from peripheral blood. CDR3 DNA: TGTGCCAGCAGGATAGACCGCTTGGGCGGCTACACCTTC. Its protein is CASRIDRLGGYTF.